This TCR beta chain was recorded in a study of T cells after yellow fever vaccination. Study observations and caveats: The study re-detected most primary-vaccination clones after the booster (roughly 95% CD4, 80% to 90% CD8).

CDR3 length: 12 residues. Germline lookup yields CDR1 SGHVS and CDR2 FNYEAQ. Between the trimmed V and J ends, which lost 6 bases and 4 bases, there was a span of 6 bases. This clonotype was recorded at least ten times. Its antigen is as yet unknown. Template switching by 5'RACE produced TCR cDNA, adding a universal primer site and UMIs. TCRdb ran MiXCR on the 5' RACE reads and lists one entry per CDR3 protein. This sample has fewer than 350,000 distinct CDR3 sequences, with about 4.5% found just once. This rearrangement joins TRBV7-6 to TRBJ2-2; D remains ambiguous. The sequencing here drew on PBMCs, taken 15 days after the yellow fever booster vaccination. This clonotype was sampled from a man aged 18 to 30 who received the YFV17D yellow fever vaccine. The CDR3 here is CASRETTGELFF. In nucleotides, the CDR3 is TGTGCCAGCAGAGAAACCACCGGGGAGCTGTTTTTT. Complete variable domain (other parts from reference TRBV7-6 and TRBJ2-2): GAGVSQSPRYKVTKRGQDVALRCDPISGHVSLYWYRQALGQGPEFLTYFNYEAQQDKSGLPNDRFSAERPEGSISTLTIQRTEQRDSAMYRCASRETTGELFFGEGSRLTVL.